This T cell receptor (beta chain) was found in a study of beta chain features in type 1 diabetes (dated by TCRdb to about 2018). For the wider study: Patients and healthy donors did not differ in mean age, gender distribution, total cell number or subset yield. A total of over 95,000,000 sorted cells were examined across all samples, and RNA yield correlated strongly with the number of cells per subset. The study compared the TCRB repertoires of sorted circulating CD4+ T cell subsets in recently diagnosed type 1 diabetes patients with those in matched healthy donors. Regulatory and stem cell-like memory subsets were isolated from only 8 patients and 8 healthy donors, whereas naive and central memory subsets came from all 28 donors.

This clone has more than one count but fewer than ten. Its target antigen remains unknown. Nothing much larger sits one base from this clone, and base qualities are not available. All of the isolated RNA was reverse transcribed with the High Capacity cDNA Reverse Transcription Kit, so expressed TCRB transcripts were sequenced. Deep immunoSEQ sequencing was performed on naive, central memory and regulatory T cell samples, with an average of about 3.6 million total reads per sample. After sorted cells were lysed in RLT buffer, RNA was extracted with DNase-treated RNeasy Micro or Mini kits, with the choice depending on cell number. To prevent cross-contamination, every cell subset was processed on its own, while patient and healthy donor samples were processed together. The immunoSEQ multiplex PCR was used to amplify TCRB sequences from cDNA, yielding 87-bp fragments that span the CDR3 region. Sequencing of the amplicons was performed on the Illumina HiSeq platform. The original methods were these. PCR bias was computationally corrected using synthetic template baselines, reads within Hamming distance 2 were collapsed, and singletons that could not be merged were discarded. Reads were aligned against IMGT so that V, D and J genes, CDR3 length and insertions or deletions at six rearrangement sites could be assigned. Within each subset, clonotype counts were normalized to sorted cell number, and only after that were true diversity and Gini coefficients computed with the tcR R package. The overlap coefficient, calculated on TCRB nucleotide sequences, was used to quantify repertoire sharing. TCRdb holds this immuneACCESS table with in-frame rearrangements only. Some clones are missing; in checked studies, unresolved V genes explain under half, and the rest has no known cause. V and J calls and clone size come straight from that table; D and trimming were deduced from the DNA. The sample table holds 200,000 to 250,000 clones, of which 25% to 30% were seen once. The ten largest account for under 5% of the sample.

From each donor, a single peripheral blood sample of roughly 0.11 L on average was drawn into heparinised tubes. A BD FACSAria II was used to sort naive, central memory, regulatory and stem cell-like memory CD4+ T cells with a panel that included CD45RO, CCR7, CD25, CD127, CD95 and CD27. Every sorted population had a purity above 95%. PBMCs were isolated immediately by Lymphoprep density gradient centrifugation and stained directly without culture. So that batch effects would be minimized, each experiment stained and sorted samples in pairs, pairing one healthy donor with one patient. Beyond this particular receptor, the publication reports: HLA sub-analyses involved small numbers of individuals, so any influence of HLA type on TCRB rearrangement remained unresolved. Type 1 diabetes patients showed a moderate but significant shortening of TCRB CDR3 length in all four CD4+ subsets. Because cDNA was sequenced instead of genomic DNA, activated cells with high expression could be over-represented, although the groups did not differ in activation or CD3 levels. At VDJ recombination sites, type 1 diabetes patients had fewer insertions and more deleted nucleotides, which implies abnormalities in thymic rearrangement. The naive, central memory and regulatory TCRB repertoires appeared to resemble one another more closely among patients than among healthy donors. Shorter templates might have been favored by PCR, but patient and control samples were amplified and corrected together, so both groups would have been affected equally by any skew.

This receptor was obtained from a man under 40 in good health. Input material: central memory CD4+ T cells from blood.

The base sequence is TGTGCCTGGAGCCCCAAGAACGACAATGAGCAGTTCTTC. Protein translation: CAWSPKNDNEQFF. The rearrangement combines TRBV30 with TRBJ2-1; the D gene cannot be named for sure. CDR1 and CDR2 were assigned from the germline V gene (reference sequence) as GTSNPN and SVGIG. The trim is 3 bases for V and 5 bases for J, with a gap of 11 bases between the germline ends. From the cysteine up to the phenylalanine, the CDR3 has a length of 13 residues. Only the CDR3 part of the read is kept: 39 bases, read in frame from the first base.